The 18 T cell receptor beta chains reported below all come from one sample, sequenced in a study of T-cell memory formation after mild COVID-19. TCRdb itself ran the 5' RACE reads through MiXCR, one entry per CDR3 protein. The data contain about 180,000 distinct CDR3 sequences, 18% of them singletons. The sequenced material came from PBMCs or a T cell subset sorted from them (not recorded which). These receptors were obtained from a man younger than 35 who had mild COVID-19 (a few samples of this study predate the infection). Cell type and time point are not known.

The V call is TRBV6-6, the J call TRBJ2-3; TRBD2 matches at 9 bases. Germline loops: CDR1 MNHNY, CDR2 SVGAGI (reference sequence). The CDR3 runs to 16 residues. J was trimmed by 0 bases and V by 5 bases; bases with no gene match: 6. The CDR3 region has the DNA TGTGCCAGCAGTATAGAAGGACTAGCGAGCACAGATACGCAGTATTTT. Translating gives CASSIEGLASTDTQYF.

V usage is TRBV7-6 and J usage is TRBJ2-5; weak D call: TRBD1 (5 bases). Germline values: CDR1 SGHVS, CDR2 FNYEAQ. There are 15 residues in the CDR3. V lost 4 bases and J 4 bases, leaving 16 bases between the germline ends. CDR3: CASSSLDISGETQYF. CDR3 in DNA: TGTGCCAGCAGCTCCTTGGACATCTCTGGAGAGACCCAGTACTTC.

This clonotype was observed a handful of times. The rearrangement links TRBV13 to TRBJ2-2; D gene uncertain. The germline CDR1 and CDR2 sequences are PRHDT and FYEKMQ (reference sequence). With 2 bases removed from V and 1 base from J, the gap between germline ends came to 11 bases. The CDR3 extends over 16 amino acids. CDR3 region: CASSLRFPGNTGELFF. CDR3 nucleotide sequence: TGTGCCAGCAGCTTAAGGTTTCCGGGGAACACCGGGGAGCTGTTTTTT.

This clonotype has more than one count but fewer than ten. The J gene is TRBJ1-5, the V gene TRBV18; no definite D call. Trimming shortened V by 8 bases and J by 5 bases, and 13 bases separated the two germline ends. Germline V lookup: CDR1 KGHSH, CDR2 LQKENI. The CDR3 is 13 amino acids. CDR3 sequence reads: CASAREIDQPQHF. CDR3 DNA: TGTGCCAGCGCTAGGGAGATCGATCAGCCCCAGCATTTT.

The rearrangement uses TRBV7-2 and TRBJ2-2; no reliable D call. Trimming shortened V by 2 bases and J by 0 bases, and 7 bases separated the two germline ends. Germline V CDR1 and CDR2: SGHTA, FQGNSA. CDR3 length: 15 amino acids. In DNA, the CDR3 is TGTGCCAGCAGCTTATGGACGGCGAACACCGGGGAGCTGTTTTTT. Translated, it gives CASSLWTANTGELFF.

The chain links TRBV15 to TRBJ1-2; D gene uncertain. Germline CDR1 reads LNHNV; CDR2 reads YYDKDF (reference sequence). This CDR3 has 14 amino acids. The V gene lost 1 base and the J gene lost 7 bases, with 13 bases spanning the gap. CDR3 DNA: TGTGCCACCAGCAGAGGTGCGGGGAAGGGTGGCTACACCTTC. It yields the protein CATSRGAGKGGYTF.

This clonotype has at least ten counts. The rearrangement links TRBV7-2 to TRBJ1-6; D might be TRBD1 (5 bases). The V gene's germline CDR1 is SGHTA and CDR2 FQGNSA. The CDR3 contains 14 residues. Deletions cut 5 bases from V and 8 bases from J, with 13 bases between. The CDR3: CASSPMGRYSPLHF. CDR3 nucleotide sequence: TGTGCCAGCAGCCCTATGGGGCGGTATTCACCCCTCCACTTT.

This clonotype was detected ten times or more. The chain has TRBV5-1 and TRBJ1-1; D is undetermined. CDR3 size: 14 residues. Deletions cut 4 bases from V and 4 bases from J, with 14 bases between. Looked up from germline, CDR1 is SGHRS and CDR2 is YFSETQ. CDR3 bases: TGCGCCAGCAGCCCGACCGACGTCCGCACTGAAGCTTTCTTT. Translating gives CASSPTDVRTEAFF.

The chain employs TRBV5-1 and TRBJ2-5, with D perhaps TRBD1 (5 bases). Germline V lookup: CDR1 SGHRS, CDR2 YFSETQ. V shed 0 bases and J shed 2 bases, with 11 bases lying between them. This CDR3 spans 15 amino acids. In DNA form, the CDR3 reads TGCGCCAGCAGCTTGGCGTCAAGGACACAAGAGACCCAGTACTTC. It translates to CASSLASRTQETQYF.

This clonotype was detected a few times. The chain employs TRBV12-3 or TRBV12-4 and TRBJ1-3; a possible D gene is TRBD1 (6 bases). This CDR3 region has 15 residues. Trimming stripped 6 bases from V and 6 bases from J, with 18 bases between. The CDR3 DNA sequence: TGTGCCAGCAGAACCTCCGGGACAAGAGTAAACACCATATATTTT. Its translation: CASRTSGTRVNTIYF.

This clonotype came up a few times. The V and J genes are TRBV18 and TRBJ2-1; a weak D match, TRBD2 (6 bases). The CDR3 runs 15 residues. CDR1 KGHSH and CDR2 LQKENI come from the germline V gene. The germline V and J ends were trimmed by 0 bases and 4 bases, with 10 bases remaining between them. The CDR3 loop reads CASSPPGREYNEQFF. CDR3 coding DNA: TGTGCCAGCTCACCACCGGGGCGGGAATACAATGAGCAGTTCTTC.

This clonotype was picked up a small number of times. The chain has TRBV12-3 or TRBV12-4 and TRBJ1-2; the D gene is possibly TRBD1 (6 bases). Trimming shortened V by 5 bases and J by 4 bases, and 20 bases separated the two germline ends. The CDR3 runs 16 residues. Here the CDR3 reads CASSLYLGGTIYGYTF. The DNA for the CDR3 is TGTGCCAGCAGTCTCTATCTCGGGGGCACAATCTATGGCTACACCTTC.

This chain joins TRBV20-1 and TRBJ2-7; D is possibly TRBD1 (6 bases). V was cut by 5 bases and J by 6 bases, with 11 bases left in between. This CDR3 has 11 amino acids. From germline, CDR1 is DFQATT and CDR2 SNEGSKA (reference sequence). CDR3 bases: TGCAGTGCTCTTAGAGGGGGCGAGCAGTACGTC. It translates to CSALRGGEQYV.

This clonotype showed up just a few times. The CDR3 nucleotides are TGTGCCAGCAGCTGGGGGAGACAGCGACAAGAGACCCAGTACTTC. Translation gives CASSWGRQRQETQYF. The rearrangement joins TRBV6-5 to TRBJ2-5; D possibly matches TRBD1 or TRBD2 (5 bases each). The CDR3 covers 15 residues. Germline CDR1 is MNHEY and CDR2 is SVGAGI. V lost 6 bases and J 2 bases, leaving 16 bases between the germline ends.

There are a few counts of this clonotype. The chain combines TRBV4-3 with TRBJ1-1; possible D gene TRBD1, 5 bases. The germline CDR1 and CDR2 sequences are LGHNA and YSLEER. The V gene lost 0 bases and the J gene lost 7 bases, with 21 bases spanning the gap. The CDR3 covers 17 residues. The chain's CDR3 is CASSQDLGRPGPVEAFF. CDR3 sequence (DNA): TGCGCCAGCAGCCAAGATCTCGGAAGACCGGGACCCGTTGAAGCTTTCTTT.

The CDR3 sequence is CASSVGLEVDTQYF. DNA of the CDR3: TGTGCCAGCAGCGTAGGGCTAGAGGTAGATACGCAGTATTTT. The J gene is TRBJ2-3, the V gene TRBV9; no definite D call. The CDR3 loop spans 14 amino acids. The V end lost 0 bases, the J end lost 5 bases, and 10 bases lay between the germline ends. Germline CDR1 reads SGDLS; CDR2 reads YYNGEE.

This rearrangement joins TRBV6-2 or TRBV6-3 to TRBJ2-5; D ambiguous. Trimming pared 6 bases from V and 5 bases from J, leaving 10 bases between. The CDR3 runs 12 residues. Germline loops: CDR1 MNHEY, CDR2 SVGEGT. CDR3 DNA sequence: TGTGCCAGCAGGGACCCAGTTGAGACCCAGTACTTC. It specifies CASRDPVETQYF.

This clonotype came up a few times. CDR3 sequence reads: CASSHPERGDIQYF. The CDR3 DNA reads as TGTGCCAGCAGCCATCCCGAGCGGGGGGACATTCAGTACTTC. The V call is TRBV3-1, the J call TRBJ2-4; TRBD2 agrees at 9 bases. Germline CDR1 and CDR2: LGHDT and YNNKEL (reference sequence). The CDR3 runs 14 residues. V gave up 3 bases and J gave up 8 bases; unmatched junction bases: 5.